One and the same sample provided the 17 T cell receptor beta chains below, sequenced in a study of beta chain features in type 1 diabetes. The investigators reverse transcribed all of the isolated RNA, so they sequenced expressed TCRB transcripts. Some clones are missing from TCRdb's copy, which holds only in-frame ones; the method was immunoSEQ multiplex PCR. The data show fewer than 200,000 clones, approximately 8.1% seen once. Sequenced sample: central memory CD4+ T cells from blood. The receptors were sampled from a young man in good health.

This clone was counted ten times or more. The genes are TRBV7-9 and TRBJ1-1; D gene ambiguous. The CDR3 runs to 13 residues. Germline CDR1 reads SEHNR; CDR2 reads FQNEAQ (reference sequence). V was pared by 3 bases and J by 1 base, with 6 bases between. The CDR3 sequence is CASSFEPNTEAFF. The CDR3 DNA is TGTGCCAGCAGCTTCGAGCCGAACACTGAAGCTTTCTTT.

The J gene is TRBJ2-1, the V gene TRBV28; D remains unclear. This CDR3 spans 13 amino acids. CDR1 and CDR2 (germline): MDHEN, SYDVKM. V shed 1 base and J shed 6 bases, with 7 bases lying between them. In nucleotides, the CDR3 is TGTGCCAGCAGTTTATTCGGTCCCAATGAGCAGTTCTTC. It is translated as CASSLFGPNEQFF.

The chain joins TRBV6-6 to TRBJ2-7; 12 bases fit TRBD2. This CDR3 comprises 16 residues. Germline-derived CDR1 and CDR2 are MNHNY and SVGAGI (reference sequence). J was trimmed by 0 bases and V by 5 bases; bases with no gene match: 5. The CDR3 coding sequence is TGTGCCAGCAGTCCCAGGACTAGCGGGGTCTCCTACGAGCAGTACTTC. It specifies CASSPRTSGVSYEQYF.

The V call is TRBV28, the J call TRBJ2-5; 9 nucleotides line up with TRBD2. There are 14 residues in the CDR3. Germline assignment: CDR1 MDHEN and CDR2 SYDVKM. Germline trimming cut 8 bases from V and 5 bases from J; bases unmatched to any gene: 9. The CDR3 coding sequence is TGTGCCAGCTTTGCGGGGGGGATTCGGGAGACCCAGTACTTC. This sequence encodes CASFAGGIRETQYF.

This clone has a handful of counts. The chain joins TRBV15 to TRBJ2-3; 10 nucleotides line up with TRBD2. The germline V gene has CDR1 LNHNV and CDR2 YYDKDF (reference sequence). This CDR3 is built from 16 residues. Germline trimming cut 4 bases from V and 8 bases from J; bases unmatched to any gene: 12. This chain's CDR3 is CATSMASGGAQGTQYF. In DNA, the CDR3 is TGTGCCACCAGCATGGCGAGCGGGGGGGCCCAAGGTACGCAGTATTTT.

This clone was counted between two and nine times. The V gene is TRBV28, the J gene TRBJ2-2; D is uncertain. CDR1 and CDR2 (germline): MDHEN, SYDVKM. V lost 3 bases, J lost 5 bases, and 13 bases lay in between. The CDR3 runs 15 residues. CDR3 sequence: CASSLFTERTGELFF. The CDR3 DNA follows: TGTGCCAGCAGTTTGTTTACAGAAAGAACCGGGGAGCTGTTTTTT.

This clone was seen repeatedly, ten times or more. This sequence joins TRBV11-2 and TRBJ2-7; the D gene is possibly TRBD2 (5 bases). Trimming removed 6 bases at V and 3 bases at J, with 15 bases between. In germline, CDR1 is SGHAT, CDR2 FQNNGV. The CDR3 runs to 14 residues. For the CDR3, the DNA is TGTGCCAGCAGACCCTCGGGGTTCAGCTACGAGCAGTACTTC. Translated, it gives CASRPSGFSYEQYF.

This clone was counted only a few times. The CDR3: CASSARGLNYEQYF. DNA of the CDR3: TGTGCCAGCAGTGCCCGGGGACTAAACTACGAGCAGTACTTC. The chain carries TRBV6-5 and TRBJ2-7, with 7 bases aligning to TRBD2. Germline CDR1 and CDR2: MNHEY and SVGAGI. V lost 5 bases and J lost 3; bases outside the gene matches: 7. The length of the CDR3 is 14 residues.

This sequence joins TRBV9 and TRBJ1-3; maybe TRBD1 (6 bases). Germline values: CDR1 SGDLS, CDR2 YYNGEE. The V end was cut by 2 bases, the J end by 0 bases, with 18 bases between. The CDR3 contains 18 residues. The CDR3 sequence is CASSVAGTLFSSGNTIYF. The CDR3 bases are TGTGCCAGCAGCGTGGCCGGGACACTCTTTAGCTCTGGAAACACCATATATTTT.

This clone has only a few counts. The CDR3 reads CASTMRTGGVVGYTF. DNA for the CDR3: TGTGCCAGCACCATGCGGACAGGTGGAGTGGTCGGCTACACCTTC. The rearrangement uses TRBV28 and TRBJ1-2; TRBD1 matches 7 bases. The length of the CDR3 is 15 residues. Trimming removed 7 bases from V and 8 bases from J; junction bases left unmatched: 16. The germline V gene encodes CDR1 MDHEN and CDR2 SYDVKM.

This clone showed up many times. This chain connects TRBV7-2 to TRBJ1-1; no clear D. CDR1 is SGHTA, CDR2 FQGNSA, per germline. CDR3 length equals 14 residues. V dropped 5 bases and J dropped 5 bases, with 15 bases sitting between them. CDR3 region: CASSREPGGTEAFF. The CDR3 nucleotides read TGTGCCAGCAGCCGAGAGCCAGGAGGGACTGAAGCTTTCTTT.

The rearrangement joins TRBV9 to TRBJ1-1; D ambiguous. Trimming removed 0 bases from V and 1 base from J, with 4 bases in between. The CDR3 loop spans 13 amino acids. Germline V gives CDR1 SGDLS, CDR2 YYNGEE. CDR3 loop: CASSVERNTEAFF. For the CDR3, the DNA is TGTGCCAGCAGCGTAGAGAGGAACACTGAAGCTTTCTTT.

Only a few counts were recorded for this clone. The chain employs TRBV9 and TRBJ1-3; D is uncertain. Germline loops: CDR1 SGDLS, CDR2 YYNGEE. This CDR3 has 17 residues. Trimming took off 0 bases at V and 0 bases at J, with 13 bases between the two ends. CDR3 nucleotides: TGTGCCAGCAGCGTAGACCCTGGGCGAAGCTCTGGAAACACCATATATTTT. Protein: CASSVDPGRSSGNTIYF.

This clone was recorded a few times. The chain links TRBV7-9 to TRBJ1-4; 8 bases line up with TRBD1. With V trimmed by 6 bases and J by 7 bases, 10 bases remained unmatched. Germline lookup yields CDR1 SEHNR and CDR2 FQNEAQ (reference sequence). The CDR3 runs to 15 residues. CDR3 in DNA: TGTGCCAGCAGGGCAGGGGGCGGAGGCAGTGAAAAACTGTTTTTT. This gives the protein CASRAGGGGSEKLFF.

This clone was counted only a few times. CDR3 bases: TGCGCCAGCAGCTTGGGGCCGGGACAGGGGAACGAGCAGTACTTC. This encodes CASSLGPGQGNEQYF. The genes are TRBV5-1 and TRBJ2-7, with 10 positions matching TRBD1. CDR1 is SGHRS and CDR2 is YFSETQ in the germline V gene. The CDR3 runs 15 residues. Trimming took 0 bases from V and 5 from J; bases not matched to a gene: 5. Full variable domain (rest looked up from reference TRBV5-1 and TRBJ2-7): KAGVTQTPRYLIKTRGQQVTLSCSPISGHRSVSWYQQTPGQGLQFLFEYFSETQRNKGNFPGRFSGRQFSNSRSEMNVSTLELGDSALYLCASSLGPGQGNEQYFGPGTRLTVT.

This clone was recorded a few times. In DNA form, the CDR3 reads TGTGCCAGCAGCTTAGGGACAGGGGGCGACTCTGAAGCTTTCTTT. Translated, it gives CASSLGTGGDSEAFF. The V gene is TRBV7-9, the J gene TRBJ1-1, with 11 positions matching TRBD1. V lost 1 base, J lost 6 bases, and 4 bases stayed unmatched. The CDR3 is made up of 15 amino acids. Germline-derived CDR1 and CDR2 are SEHNR and FQNEAQ (reference sequence).

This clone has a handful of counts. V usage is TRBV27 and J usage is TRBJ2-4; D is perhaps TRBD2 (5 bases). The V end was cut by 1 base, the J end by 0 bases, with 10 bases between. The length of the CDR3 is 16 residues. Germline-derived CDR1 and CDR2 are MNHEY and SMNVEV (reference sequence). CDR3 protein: CASSLLYRGAKNIQYF. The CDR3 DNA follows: TGTGCCAGCAGTTTATTGTACCGGGGAGCCAAAAACATTCAGTACTTC.